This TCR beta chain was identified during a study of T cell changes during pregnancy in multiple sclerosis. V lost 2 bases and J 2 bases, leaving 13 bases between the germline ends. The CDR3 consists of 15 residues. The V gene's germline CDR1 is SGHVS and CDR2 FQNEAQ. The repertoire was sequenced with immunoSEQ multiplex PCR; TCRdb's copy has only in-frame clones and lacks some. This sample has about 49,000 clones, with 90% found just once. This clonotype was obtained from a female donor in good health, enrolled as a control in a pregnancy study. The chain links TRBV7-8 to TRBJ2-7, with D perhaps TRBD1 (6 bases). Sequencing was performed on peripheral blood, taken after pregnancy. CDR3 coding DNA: TGTGCCAGCAGCTTATTGTCAGGGGCGACCTACGAGCAGTACTTC. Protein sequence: CASSLLSGATYEQYF.